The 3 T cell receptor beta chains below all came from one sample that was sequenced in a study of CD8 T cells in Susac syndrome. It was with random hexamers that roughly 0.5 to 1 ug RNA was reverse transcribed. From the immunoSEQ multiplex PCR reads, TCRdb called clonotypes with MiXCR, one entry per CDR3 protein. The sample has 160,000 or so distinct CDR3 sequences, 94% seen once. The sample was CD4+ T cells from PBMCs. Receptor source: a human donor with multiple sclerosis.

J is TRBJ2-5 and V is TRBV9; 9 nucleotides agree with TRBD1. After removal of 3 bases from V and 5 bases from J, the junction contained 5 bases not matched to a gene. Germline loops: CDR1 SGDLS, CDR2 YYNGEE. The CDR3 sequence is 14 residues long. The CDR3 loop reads CASSEGQGSETQYF. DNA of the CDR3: TGTGCCAGCAGCGAGGGACAGGGCAGTGAGACCCAGTACTTC. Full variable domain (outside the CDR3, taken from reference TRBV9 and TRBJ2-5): DSGVTQTPKHLITATGQRVTLRCSPRSGDLSVYWYQQSLDQGLQFLIQYYNGEERAKGNILERFSAQQFPDLHSELNLSSLELGDSALYFCASSEGQGSETQYFGPGTRLLVL.

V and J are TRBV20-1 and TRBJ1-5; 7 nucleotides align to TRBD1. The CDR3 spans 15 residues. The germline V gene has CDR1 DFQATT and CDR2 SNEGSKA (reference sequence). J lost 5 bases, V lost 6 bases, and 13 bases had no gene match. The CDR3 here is CSANDRDRLYQPQHF. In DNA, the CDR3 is TGCAGTGCCAATGACCGGGACAGACTTTATCAGCCCCAGCATTTT.

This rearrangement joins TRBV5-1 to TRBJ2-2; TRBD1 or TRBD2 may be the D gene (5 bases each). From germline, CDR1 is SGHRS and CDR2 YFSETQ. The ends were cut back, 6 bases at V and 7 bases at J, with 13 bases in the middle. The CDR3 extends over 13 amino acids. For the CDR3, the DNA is TGCGCCAGCAAACAAGGGACCGACGGGGAGCTGTTTTTT. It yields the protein CASKQGTDGELFF.